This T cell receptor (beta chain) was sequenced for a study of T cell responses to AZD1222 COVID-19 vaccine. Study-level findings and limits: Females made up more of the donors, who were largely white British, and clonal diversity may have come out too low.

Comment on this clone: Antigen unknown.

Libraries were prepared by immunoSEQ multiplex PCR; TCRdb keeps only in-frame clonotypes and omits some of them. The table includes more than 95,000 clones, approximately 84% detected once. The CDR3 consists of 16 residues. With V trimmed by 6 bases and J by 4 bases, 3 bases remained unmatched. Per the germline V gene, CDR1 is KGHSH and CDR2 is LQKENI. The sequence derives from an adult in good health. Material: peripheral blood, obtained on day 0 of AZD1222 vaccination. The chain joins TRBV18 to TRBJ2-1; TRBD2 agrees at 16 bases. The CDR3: CASSGLAGGNYNEQFF. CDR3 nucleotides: TGTGCCAGCTCGGGACTAGCGGGAGGGAATTACAATGAGCAGTTCTTC. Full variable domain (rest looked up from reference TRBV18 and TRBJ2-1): NAGVMQNPRHLVRRRGQEARLRCSPMKGHSHVYWYRQLPEEGLKFMVYLQKENIIDESGMPKERFSAEFPKEGPSILRIQQVVRGDSAAYFCASSGLAGGNYNEQFFGPGTRLTVL.